This T cell receptor beta chain derives from a study of T-cell reconstitution after alpha-beta-depleted transplantation in children. This clonotype was observed at least ten times. This sample's TCRbeta library carried unique molecular identifier barcodes. TCRdb analysed the PCR reads with MiXCR anew, one entry per CDR3 protein. Among some 250,000 distinct CDR3 sequences listed, approximately 12% were seen once. The sample here was PBMCs from the stem cell graft donor, taken from the stem cell graft. This TCR was sampled from a human donor who donated a stem cell graft to a child with acute lymphoblastic leukemia.

The CDR3 DNA sequence: TGTGCCAGCAGCTTGGAGGGCTCTGGAAACACCATATATTTT. It encodes CASSLEGSGNTIYF. The rearrangement joins TRBV7-9 to TRBJ1-3, with D uncertain. The CDR3 contains 14 residues. Trimming took 3 bases from V and 0 from J, leaving 6 bases between them. From germline, CDR1 is SEHNR and CDR2 FQNEAQ (reference sequence).